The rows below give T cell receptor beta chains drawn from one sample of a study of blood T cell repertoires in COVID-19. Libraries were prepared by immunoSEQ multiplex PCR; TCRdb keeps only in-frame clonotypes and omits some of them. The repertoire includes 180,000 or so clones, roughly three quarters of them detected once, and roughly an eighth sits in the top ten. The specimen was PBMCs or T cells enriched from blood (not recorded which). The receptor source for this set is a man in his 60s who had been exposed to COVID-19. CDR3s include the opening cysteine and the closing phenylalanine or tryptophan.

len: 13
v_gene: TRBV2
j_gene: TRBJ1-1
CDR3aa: CATQTAGNTEAFF

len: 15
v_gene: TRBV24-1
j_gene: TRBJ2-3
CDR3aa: CATSTVGGGADTQYF

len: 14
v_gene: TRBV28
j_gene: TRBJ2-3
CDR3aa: CASGARVRTDTQYF

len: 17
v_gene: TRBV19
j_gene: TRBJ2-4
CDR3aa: CASSIGGTGLAKNIQYF

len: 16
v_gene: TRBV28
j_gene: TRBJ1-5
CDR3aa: CASSHRTGAGNQPQHF

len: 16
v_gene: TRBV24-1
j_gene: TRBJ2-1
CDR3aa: CATSDYGTGGYNEQFF

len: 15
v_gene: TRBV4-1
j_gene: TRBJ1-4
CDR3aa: CASSQPGQANEKLFF

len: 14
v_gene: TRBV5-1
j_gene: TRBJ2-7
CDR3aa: CASSLAGQNYEQYF

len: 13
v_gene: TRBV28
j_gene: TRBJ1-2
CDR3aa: CASSAQRGLGYTF

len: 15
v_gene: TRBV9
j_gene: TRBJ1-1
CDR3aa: CASSVGQGGNTEAFF

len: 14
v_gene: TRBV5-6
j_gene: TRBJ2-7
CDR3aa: CASSLVASSYEQYF

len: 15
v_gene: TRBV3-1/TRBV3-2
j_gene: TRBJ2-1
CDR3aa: CASSQLAGESNEQFF

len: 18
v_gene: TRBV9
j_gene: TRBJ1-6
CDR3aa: CASSGGRGQTWDNSPLHF

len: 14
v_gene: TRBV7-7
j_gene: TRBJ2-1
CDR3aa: CASSLAGTLNEQFF

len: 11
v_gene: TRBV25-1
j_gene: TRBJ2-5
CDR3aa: CASSAQETQYF

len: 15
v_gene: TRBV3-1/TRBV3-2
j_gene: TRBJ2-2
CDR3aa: CASSHYLLNTGELFF

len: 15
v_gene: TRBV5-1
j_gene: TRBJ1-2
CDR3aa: CASSPDRGANYGYTF

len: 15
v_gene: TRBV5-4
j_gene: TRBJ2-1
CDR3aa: CASSNEGARSGEQFF

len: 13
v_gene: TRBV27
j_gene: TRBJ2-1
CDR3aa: CASSGLSYNEQFF

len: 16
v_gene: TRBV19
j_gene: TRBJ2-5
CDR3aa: CASSIERGQDQETQYF

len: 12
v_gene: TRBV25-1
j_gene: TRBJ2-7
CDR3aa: CASSPTTYEQYF

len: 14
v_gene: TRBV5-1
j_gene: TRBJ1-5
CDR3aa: CASSWTGGDQPQHF

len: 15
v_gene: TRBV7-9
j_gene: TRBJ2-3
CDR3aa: CASSPGTGVSDTQYF